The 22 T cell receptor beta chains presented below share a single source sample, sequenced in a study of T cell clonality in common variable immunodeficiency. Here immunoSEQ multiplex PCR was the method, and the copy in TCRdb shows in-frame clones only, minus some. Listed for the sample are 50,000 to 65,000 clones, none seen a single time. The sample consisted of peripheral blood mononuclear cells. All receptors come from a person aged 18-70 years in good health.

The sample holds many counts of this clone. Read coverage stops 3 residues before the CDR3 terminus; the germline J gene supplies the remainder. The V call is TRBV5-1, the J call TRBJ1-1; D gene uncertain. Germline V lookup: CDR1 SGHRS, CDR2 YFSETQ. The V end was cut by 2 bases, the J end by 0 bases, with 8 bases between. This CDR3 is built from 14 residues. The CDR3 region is CASSFLPLNTEAFF. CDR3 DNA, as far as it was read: TGCGCCAGCAGCTTCCTCCCCTTGAACACTGAA.

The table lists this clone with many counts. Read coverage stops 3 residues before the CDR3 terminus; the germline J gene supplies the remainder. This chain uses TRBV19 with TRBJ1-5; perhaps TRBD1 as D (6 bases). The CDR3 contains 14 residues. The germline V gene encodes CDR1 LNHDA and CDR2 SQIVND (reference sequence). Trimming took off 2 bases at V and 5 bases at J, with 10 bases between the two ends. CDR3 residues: CASSIQGPDQPQHF. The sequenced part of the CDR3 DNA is TGTGCCAGTAGTATACAGGGGCCCGATCAGCCC. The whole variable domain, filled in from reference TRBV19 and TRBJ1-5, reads DGGITQSPKYLFRKEGQNVTLSCEQNLNHDAMYWYRQDPGQGLRLIYYSQIVNDFQKGDIAEGYSVSREKKESFPLTVTSAQKNPTAFYLCASSIQGPDQPQHFGDGTRLSIL.

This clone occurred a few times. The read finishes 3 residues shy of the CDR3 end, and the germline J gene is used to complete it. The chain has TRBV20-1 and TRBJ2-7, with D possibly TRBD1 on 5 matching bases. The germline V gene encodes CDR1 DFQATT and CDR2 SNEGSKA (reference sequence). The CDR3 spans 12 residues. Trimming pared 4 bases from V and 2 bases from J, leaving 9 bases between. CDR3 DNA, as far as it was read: TGCAGTGCTACGGACACGGCCTACGAG. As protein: CSATDTAYE. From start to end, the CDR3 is CSATDTAYEQYF.

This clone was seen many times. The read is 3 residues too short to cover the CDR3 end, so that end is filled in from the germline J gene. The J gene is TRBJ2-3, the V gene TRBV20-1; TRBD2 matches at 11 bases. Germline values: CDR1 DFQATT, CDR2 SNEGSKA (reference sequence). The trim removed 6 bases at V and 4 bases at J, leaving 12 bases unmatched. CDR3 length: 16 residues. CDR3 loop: CSAPKLAGDESDTQYF. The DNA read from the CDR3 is TGCAGTGCCCCAAAACTAGCGGGAGATGAGTCAGATACG.

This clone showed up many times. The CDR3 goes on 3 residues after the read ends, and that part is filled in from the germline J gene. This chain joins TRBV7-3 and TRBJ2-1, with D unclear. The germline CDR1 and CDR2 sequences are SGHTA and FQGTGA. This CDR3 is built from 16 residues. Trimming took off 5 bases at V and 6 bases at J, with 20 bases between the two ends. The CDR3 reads CASSLYPAVVGNEQFF. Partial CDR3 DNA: TGTGCCAGCAGCCTATATCCCGCGGTAGTGGGCAATGAG.

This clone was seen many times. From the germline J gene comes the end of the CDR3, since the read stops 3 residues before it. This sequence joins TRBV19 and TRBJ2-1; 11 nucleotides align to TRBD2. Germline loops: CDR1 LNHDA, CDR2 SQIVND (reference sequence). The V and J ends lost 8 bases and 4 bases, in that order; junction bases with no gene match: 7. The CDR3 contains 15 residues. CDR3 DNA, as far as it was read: TGTGCCAGTGCCTTGACTAGCGGGGATTACAATGAG. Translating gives CASALTSGDYNE. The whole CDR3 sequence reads CASALTSGDYNEQFF.

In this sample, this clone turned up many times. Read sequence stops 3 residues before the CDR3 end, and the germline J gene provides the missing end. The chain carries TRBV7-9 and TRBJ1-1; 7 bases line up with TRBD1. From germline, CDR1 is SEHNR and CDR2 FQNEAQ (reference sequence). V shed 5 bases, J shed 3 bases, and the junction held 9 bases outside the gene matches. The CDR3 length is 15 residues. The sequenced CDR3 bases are TGTGCCAGCAGCCCCCAGGGGGAAGGGGACACTGAA. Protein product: CASSPQGEGDTE. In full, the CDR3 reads CASSPQGEGDTEAFF.

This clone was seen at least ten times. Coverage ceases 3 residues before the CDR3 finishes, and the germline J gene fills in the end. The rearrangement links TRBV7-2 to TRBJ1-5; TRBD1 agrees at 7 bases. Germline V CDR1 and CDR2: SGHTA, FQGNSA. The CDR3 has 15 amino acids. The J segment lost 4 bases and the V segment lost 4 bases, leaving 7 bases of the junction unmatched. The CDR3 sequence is CASSWQTGTNQPQHF. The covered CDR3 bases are TGTGCCAGCAGCTGGCAGACAGGGACTAATCAGCCC.

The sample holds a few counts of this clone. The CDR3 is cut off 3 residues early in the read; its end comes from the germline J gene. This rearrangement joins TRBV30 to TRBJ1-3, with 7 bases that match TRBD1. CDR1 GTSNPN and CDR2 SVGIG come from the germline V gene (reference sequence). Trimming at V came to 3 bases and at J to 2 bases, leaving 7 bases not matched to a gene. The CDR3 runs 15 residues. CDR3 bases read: TGTGCCTGGAGGAAAACAGGGGCTACTGGAAACACC. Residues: CAWRKTGATGNT. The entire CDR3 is CAWRKTGATGNTIYF.

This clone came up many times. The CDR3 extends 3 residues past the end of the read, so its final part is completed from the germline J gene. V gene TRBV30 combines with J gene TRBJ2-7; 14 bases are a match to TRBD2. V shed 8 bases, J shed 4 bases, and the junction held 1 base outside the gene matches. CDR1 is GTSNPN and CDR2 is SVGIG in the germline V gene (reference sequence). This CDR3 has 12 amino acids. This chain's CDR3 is CAGTSGSYEQYF. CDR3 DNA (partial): TGTGCCGGGACTAGCGGGAGTTACGAG.

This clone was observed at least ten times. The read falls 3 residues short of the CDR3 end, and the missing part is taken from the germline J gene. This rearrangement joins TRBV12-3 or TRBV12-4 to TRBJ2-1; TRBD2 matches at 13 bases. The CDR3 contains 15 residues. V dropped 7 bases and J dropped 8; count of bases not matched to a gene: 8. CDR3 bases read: TGTGCCAGCAAAGCCGGGACTAGCGGGGTATATGAG. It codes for CASKAGTSGVYE. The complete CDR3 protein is CASKAGTSGVYEQFF.

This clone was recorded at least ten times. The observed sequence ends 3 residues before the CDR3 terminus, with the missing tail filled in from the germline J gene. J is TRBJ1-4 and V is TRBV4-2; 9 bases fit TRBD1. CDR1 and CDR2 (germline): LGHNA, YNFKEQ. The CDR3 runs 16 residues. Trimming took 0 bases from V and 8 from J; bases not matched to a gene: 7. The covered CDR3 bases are TGTGCCAGCAGCCAAGACTGGCGACAGGGGGACGAAAAA. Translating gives CASSQDWRQGDEK. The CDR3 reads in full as CASSQDWRQGDEKLFF.

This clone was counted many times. The covered CDR3 bases are TGTGCCAGCAGCCAAGGTAGCGGGTTCTCCTACGAG. Encoded protein: CASSQGSGFSYE. The CDR3 in its entirety is CASSQGSGFSYEQYF. The chain joins TRBV3-1 (or the pseudogene TRBV3-2) to TRBJ2-7, with 7 positions matching TRBD2. The observed sequence ends 3 residues before the CDR3 terminus, with the missing tail filled in from the germline J gene. The V gene end was trimmed by 1 base and the J gene end by 0 bases; junction bases not matched to a gene: 3. CDR3 length: 15 residues. Germline V gene sequence: CDR1 LGHDT, CDR2 YNNKEL (reference sequence).

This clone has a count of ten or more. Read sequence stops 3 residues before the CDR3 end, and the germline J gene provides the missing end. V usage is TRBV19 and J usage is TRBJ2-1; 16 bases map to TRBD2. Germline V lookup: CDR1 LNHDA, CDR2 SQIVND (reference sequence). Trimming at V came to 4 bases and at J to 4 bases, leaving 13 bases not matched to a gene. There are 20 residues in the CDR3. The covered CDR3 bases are TGTGCCAGTAGTAGGGGTCCTGGGACTAGCGGGAGGGAGGGATACAATGAG. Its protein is CASSRGPGTSGREGYNE. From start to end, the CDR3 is CASSRGPGTSGREGYNEQFF.

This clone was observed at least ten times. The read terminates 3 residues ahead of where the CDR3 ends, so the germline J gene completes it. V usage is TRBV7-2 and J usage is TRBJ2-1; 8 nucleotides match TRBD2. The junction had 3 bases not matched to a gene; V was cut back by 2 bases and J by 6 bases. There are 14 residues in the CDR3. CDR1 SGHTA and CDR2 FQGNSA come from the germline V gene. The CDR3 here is CASSLRRGVNEQFF. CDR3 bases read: TGTGCCAGCAGCTTAAGGCGGGGGGTCAATGAG.

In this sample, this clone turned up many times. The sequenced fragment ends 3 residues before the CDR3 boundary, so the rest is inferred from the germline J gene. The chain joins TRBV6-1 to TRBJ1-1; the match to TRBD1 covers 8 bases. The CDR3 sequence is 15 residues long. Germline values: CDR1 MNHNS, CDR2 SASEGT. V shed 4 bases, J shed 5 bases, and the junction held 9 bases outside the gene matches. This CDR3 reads CASSVTQGEGTEAFF. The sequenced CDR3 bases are TGTGCCAGCAGTGTGACACAGGGGGAAGGGACTGAA.

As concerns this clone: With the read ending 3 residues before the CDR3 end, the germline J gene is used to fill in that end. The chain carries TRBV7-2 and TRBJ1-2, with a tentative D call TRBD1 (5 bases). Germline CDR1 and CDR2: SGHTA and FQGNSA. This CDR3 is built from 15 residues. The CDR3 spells CASSASGTRTNDYTF. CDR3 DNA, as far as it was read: TGTGCCAGCAGCGCATCCGGGACTAGGACCAATGAC.

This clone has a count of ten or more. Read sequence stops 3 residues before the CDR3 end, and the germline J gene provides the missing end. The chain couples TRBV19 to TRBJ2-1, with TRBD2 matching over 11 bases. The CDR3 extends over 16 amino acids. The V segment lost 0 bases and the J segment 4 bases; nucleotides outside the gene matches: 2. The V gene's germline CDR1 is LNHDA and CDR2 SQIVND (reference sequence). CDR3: CASSIERTSGYNEQFF. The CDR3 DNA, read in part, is TGTGCCAGTAGTATAGAACGGACTAGCGGGTACAATGAG.

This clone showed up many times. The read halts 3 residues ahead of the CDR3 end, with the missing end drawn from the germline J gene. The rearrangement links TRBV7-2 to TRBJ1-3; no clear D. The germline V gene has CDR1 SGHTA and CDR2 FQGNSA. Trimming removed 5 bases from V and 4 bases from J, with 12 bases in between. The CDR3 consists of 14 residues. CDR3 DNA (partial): TGTGCCAGCAGCCCCTGGCAATCCGGAAACACC. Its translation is CASSPWQSGNT. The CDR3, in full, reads CASSPWQSGNTIYF. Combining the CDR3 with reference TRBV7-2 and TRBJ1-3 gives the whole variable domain GAGVSQSPSNKVTEKGKDVELRCDPISGHTALYWYRQSLGQGLEFLIYFQGNSAPDKSGLPSDRFSAERTGGSVSTLTIQRTQQEDSAVYLCASSPWQSGNTIYFGEGSWLTVV.

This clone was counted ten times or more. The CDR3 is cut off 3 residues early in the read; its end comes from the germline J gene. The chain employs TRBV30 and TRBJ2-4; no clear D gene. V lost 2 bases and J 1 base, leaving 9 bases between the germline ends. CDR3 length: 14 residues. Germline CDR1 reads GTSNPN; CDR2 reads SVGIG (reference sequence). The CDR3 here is CAWSPGLAKNIQYF. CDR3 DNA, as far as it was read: TGTGCCTGGAGTCCAGGTTTGGCCAAAAACATT.

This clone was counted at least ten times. The CDR3 spells CASSPGLAGGYYEQYF. The CDR3 bases that were read are TGCGCCAGCAGCCCAGGACTAGCGGGAGGCTATTACGAG. The chain couples TRBV4-1 to TRBJ2-7, with 14 bases matching TRBD2. Sequencing ends 3 residues short of the CDR3 end; the germline J gene provides the rest. Germline-derived CDR1 and CDR2 are MGHRA and YSYEKL. The length of the CDR3 is 16 residues. The V gene end was trimmed by 4 bases and the J gene end by 4 bases; junction bases not matched to a gene: 6.

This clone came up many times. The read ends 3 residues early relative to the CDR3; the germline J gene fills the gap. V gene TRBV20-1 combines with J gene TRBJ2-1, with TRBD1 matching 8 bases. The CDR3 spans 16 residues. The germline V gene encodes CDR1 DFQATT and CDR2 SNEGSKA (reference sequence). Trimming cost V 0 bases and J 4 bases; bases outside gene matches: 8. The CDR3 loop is CSARELGTGGYNEQFF. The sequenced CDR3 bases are TGCAGTGCTAGAGAGCTCGGGACAGGAGGTTACAATGAG.